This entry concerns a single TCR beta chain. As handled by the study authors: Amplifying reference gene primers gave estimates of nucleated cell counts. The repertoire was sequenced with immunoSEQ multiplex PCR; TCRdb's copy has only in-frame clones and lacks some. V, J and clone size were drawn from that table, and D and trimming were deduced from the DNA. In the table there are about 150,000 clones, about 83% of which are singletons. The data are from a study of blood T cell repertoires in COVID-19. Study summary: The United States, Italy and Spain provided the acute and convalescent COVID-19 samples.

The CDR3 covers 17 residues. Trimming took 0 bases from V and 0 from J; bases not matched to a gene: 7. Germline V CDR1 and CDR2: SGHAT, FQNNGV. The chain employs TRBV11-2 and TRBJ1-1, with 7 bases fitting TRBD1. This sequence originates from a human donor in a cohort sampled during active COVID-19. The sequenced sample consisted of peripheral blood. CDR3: CASSLERTGIMNTEAFF. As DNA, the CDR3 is TGTGCCAGCAGCTTAGAAAGGACAGGAATTATGAACACTGAAGCTTTCTTT.